Sequencing of this T cell receptor beta chain was carried out in a study of cytomegalovirus exposure and HLA in healthy donors. In the PCR, 60 Vbeta and 13 Jbeta primers were used. Method: immunoSEQ multiplex PCR; TCRdb's copy keeps in-frame clones and lacks some. The profile shows 95,000 to 150,000 clones, under 70% of them singletons. The receptor comes from a man aged 18-30 years in good health and CMV-seronegative. The specimen was PBMCs.

The CDR3, as DNA: TGTGCCAGTTCTAACAGGGGGCAGTACACTGAAGCTTTCTTT. This sequence encodes CASSNRGQYTEAFF. This sequence joins TRBV19 and TRBJ1-1; 9 bases are shared with TRBD1. The CDR3 has 14 amino acids. Germline trimming cut 8 bases from V and 3 bases from J; bases unmatched to any gene: 7. Germline loops: CDR1 LNHDA, CDR2 SQIVND (reference sequence).